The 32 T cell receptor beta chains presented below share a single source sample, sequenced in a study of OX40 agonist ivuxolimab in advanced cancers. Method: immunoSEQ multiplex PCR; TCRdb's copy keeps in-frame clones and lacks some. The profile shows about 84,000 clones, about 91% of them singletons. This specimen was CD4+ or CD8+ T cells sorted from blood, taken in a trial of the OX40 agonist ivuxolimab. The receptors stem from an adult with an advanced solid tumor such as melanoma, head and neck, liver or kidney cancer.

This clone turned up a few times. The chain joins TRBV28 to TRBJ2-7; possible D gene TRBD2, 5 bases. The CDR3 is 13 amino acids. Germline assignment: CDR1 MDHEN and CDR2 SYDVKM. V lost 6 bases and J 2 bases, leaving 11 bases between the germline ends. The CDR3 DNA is TGTGCCAGCAGGACGAGCGGAACCTACGAGCAGTACTTC. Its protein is CASRTSGTYEQYF.

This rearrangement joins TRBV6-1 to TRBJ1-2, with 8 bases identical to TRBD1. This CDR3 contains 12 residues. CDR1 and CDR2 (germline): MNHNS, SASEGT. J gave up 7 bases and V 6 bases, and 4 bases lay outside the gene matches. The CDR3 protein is CASRVRGLGYTF. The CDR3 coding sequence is TGTGCCAGCAGGGTCAGGGGGCTTGGCTACACCTTC.

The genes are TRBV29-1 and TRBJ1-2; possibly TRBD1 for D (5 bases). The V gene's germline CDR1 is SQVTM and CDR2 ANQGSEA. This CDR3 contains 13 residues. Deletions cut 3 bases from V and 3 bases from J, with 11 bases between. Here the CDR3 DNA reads TGCAGCGTTGATAGCCAGGGCTACTATGGCTACACCTTC. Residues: CSVDSQGYYGYTF.

The CDR3 reads CASGSGANVLTF. In nucleotides, the CDR3 is TGTGCCAGCGGCTCTGGGGCCAACGTCCTGACTTTC. The V gene is TRBV7-9, the J gene TRBJ2-6; D unclear. Trimming took 8 bases from V and 0 from J, leaving 2 bases between them. Germline CDR1 reads SEHNR; CDR2 reads FQNEAQ (reference sequence). The CDR3 is made up of 12 amino acids.

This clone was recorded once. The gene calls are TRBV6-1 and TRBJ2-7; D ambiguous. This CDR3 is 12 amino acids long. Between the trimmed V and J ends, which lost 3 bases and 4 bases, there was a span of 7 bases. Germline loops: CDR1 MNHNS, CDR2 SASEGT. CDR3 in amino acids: CASSEGGYEQYF. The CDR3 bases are TGTGCCAGCAGTGAGGGTGGGTACGAGCAGTACTTC.

The CDR3: CASSEGRGPASVYEQYV. The CDR3 DNA is TGTGCCAGCAGTGAAGGGAGGGGACCGGCTTCAGTCTACGAGCAGTACGTC. The chain combines TRBV6-1 with TRBJ2-7; D may be TRBD2 (6 bases). The V end lost 1 base, the J end lost 3 bases, and 19 bases lay between the germline ends. Germline CDR1 MNHNS, CDR2 SASEGT. This CDR3 is built from 17 residues.

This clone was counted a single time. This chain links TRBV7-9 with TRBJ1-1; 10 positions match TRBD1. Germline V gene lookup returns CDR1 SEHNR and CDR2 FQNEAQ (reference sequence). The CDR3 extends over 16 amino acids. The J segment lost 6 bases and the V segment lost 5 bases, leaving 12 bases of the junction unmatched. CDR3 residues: CASSQTGTGDWPEAFF. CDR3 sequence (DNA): TGTGCCAGCAGCCAGACCGGGACAGGGGATTGGCCTGAAGCTTTCTTT.

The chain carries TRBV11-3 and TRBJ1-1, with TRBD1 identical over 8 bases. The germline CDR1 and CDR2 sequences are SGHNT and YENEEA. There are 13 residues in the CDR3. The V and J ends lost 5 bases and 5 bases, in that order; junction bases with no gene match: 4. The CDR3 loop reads CASSRQGLTEAFF. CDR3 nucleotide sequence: TGTGCCAGCAGCCGACAGGGGTTGACTGAAGCTTTCTTT.

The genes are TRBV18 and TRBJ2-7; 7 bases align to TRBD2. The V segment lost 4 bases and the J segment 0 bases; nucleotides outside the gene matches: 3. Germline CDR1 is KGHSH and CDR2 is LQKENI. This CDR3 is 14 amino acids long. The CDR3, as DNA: TGTGCCAGCTCACGAGGACTAGACTCCTACGAGCAGTACGTC. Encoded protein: CASSRGLDSYEQYV.

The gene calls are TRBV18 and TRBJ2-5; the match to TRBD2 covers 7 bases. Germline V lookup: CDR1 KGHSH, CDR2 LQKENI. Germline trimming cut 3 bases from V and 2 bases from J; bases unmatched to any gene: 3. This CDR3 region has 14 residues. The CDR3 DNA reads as TGTGCCAGCTCACCCCCGGGACTACAAGAGACCCAGTACTTC. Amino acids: CASSPPGLQETQYF.

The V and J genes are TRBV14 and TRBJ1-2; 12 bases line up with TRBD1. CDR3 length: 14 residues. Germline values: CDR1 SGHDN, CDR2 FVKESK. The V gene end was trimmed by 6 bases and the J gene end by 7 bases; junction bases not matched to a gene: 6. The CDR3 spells CASRPGTGGFGYTF. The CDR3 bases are TGTGCCAGCAGACCCGGGACAGGGGGCTTTGGCTACACCTTC.

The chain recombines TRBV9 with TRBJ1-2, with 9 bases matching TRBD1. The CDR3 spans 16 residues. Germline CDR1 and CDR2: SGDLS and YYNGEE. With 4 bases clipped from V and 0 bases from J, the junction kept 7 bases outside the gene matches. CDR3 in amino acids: CASSLRGDRANYGYTF. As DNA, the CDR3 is TGTGCCAGCAGCCTAAGGGGGGACAGGGCTAACTATGGCTACACCTTC.

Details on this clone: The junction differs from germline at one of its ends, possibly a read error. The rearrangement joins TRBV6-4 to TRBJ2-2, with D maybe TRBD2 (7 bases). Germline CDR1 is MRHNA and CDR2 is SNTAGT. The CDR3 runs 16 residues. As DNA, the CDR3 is TGTGCCAGCAATTCTCGGAGGGGGACTAAACACCGGGGAGCTGTTTTT. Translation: CASNSRRGTKHRGAVF.

Here the CDR3 DNA reads TGCGCCAGCAGTGTGGGCCTTTACAATGAGCAGTTCTTC. It translates to CASSVGLYNEQFF. This chain joins TRBV10-1 and TRBJ2-1; D gene uncertain. CDR3 length: 13 amino acids. The V gene's germline CDR1 is WNHNN and CDR2 SYGVQD (reference sequence). V was clipped by 4 bases and J by 4 bases, with 8 bases between them.

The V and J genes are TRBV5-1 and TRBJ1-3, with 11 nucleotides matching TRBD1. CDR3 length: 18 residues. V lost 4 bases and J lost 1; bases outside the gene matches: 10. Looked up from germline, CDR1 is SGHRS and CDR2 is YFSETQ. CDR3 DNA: TGCGCCAGCAGCACCGGGACAGGGGGTGGTTCGTCTGGAAACACCATATATTTT. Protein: CASSTGTGGGSSGNTIYF.

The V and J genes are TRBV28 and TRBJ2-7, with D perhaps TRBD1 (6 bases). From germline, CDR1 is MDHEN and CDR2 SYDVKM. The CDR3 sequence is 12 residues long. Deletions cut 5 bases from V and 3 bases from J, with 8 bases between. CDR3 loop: CASSLQGYEQYF. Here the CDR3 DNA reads TGTGCCAGCAGTCTACAGGGCTACGAGCAGTACTTC. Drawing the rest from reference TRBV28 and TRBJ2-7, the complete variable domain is DVKVTQSSRYLVKRTGEKVFLECVQDMDHENMFWYRQDPGLGLRLIYFSYDVKMKEKGDIPEGYSVSREKKERFSLILESASTNQTSMYLCASSLQGYEQYFGPGTRLTVT.

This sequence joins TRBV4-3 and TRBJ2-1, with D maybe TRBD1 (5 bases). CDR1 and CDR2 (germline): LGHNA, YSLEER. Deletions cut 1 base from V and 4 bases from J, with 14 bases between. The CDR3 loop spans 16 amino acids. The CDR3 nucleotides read TGCGCCAGCAGCCAAGTAGTGGACGCAGGGTACAATGAGCAGTTCTTC. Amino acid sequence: CASSQVVDAGYNEQFF.

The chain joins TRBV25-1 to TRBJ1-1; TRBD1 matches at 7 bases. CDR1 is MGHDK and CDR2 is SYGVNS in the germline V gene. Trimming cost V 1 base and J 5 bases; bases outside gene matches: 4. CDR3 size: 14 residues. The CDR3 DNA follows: TGTGCCAGCAGTGAATGGGCAGGGGGGACTGAAGCTTTCTTT. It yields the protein CASSEWAGGTEAFF. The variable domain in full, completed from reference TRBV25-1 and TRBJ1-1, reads EADIYQTPRYLVIGTGKKITLECSQTMGHDKMYWYQQDPGMELHLIHYSYGVNSTEKGDLSSESTVSRIRTEHFPLTLESARPSHTSQYLCASSEWAGGTEAFFGQGTRLTVV.

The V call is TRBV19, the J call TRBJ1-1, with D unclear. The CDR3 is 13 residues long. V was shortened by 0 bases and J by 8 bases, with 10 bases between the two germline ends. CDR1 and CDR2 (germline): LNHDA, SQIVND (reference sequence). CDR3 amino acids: CASSIDRGREAFF. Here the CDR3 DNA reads TGTGCCAGTAGTATAGATCGCGGAAGGGAAGCTTTCTTT. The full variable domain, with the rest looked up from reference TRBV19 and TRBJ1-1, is DGGITQSPKYLFRKEGQNVTLSCEQNLNHDAMYWYRQDPGQGLRLIYYSQIVNDFQKGDIAEGYSVSREKKESFPLTVTSAQKNPTAFYLCASSIDRGREAFFGQGTRLTVV.

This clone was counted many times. The chain's CDR3 is CASSAGTGPYEQYF. DNA for the CDR3: TGTGCCAGCAGTGCCGGGACAGGCCCCTACGAGCAGTACTTC. The chain uses TRBV6-5 and TRBJ2-7, with 8 nucleotides matching TRBD1. The CDR3 consists of 14 residues. CDR1 is MNHEY, CDR2 SVGAGI, per germline. The V and J ends lost 5 bases and 2 bases, in that order; junction bases with no gene match: 5.

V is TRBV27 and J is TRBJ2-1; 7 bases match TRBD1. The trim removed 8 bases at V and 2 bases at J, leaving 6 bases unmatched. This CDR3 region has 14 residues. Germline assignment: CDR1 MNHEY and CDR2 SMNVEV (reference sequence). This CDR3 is CASWGRGPYNEQFF. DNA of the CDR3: TGTGCCAGCTGGGGAAGGGGGCCCTACAATGAGCAGTTCTTC.

In DNA form, the CDR3 reads TGTGCCAGCAGCTTAGACAGGCTGGGCTACACCTTC. Its protein is CASSLDRLGYTF. This chain links TRBV7-2 with TRBJ1-2; a possible D gene is TRBD1 (5 bases). The V and J ends lost 1 base and 8 bases respectively, with 8 bases between them. Germline V gives CDR1 SGHTA, CDR2 FQGNSA. The CDR3 loop spans 12 amino acids.

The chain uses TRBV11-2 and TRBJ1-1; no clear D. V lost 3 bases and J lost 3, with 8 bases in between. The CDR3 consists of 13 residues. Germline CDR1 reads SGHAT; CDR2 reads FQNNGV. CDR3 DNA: TGTGCCAGCAGCTTTGCCGCGTACACTGAAGCTTTCTTT. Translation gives CASSFAAYTEAFF.

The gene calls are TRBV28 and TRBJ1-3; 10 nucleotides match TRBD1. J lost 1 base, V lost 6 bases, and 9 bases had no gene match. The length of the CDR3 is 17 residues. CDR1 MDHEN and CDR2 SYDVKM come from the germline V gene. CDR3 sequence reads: CASSLADRGESGNTIYF. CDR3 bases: TGTGCCAGCAGCCTCGCGGACAGGGGGGAATCTGGAAACACCATATATTTT.

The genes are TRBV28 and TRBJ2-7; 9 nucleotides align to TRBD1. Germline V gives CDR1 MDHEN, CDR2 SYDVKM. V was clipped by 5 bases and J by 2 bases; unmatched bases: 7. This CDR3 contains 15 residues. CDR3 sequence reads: CASSPQGALTYEQYV. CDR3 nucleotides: TGTGCCAGCAGTCCACAGGGGGCACTTACCTACGAGCAGTACGTC.

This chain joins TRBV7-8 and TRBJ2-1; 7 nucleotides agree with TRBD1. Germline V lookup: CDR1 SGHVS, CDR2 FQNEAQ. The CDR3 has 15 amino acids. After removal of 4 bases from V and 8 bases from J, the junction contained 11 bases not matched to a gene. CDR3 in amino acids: CASSYRGTLVHEQFF. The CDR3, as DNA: TGTGCCAGCAGCTACAGGGGTACCCTGGTCCATGAGCAGTTCTTC.

The CDR3: CASSTTGGQGYTF. Here the CDR3 DNA reads TGTGCCAGCAGTACCACCGGAGGGCAGGGCTACACCTTC. V usage is TRBV6-6 and J usage is TRBJ1-2; D is uncertain. The V gene's germline CDR1 is MNHNY and CDR2 SVGAGI (reference sequence). CDR3 length: 13 amino acids. Trimming cost V 5 bases and J 8 bases, with 15 bases left between them.

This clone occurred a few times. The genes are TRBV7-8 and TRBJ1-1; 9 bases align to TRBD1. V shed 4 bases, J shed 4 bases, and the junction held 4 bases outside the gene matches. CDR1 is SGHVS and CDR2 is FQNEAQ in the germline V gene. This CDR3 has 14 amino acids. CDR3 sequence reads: CASSSGQGITEAFF. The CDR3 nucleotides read TGTGCCAGCAGCTCCGGACAGGGGATCACTGAAGCTTTCTTT.

The CDR3 loop is CASSLWGTSGGEQYF. The CDR3 DNA reads TGTGCCAGCAGTTTATGGGGGACTAGCGGAGGCGAGCAGTACTTC. The V and J genes are TRBV27 and TRBJ2-7; 11 bases align to TRBD2. The CDR3 extends over 15 amino acids. Per germline, CDR1 MNHEY and CDR2 SMNVEV (reference sequence). Unmatched junction bases numbered 5, after V lost 1 base and J lost 6 bases.

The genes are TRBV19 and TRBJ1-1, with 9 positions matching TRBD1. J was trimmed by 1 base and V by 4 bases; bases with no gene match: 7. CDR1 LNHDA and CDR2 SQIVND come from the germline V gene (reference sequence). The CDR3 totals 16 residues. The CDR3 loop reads CASSTPGQGGNTEAFF. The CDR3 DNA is TGTGCCAGTAGTACTCCGGGACAGGGTGGGAACACTGAAGCTTTCTTT.

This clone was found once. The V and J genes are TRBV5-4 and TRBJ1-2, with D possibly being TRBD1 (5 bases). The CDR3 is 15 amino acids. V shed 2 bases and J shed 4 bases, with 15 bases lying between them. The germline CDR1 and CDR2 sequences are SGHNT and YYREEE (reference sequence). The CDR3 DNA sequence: TGTGCCAGCAGCTTCCCGACTCCGGGGGGCTATGGCTACACCTTC. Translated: CASSFPTPGGYGYTF.

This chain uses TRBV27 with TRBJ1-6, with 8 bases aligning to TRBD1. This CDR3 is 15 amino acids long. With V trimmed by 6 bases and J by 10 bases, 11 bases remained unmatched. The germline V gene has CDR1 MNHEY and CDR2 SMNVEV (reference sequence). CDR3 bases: TGTGCCAGCAGGGGGGCCGGGACAGGAGAGTCACCCCTCCACTTT. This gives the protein CASRGAGTGESPLHF.